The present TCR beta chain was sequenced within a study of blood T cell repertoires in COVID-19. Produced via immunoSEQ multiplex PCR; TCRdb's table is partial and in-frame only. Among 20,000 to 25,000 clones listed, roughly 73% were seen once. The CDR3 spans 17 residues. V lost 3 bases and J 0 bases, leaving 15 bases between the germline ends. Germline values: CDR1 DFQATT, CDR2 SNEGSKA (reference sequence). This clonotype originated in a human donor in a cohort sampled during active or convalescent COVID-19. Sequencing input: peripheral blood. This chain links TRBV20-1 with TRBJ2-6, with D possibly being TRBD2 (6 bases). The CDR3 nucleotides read TGCAGTGCTAGTGGGGGGACTGGGAGCTCTGGGGCCAACGTCCTGACTTTC. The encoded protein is CSASGGTGSSGANVLTF.